This T cell receptor beta chain was recorded in a study of T cell repertoires in cytomegalovirus infection. On the study more broadly: Public signatures in TCR beta pointed to CMV infection and matching HLA type.

Study-level points and caveats: In two of eight donors, the top clonotype was HLA-C-restricted CMV-specific.

This clonotype was seen at least ten times. What it recognizes is unknown. From the reads, TCRdb called clonotypes with MiXCR, one entry per CDR3 protein. The data show about 98,000 distinct CDR3 sequences, more than 15% seen once. Germline V gene lookup returns CDR1 SGHTA and CDR2 FQGNSA. The V end was cut by 0 bases, the J end by 3 bases, with 11 bases between. This CDR3 has 15 residues. The receptor comes from a human donor in good health (CMV status not recorded). Some clones in this sample may be carry-over from other donors' samples. The rearrangement joins TRBV7-2 to TRBJ1-1, with TRBD1 as a possible D gene (5 bases). Material for sequencing was PBMCs. The CDR3 loop reads CASSLALGTHTEAFF. CDR3 sequence (DNA): TGTGCCAGCAGCTTAGCGCTGGGGACCCACACTGAAGCTTTCTTT. The entire variable domain, with the rest obtained from reference TRBV7-2 and TRBJ1-1, is as follows: GAGVSQSPSNKVTEKGKDVELRCDPISGHTALYWYRQSLGQGLEFLIYFQGNSAPDKSGLPSDRFSAERTGGSVSTLTIQRTQQEDSAVYLCASSLALGTHTEAFFGQGTRLTVV.